The 24 T cell receptor beta chains reported below all come from one sample, sequenced in a study of blood T cells in healthy people across ages. Primed by a sample-barcoded 5' primer and a J-beta primer mix, a second PCR proceeded for roughly 6 to 12 cycles. TCRdb fed the 5' RACE reads into MiXCR, producing one record per CDR3 protein. The sample includes approximately 290,000 distinct CDR3 sequences, 27% seen only once; the top ten take 25% to 35%. The sequenced material came from blood. All receptors derive from a woman in her 70s in good health.

This clonotype was seen repeatedly, ten times or more. The chain joins TRBV29-1 to TRBJ2-1; D perhaps matches TRBD2 (6 bases). This CDR3 is 14 amino acids long. Germline CDR1 is SQVTM and CDR2 is ANQGSEA. The V and J ends lost 4 bases and 2 bases respectively, with 12 bases between them. The CDR3 DNA follows: TGCAGCGTTGGGGACGGGAGCGCCTACAATGAGCAGTTCTTC. Its translation is CSVGDGSAYNEQFF.

This clonotype has just a few counts. The V call is TRBV7-2, the J call TRBJ2-5; no definite D call. The germline gives CDR1 SGHTA, CDR2 FQGNSA. V shed 5 bases and J shed 0 bases, with 10 bases lying between them. The CDR3 runs 14 residues. CDR3 amino acids: CASSSQAHQETQYF. The CDR3, as DNA: TGTGCCAGCAGCAGTCAGGCCCACCAAGAGACCCAGTACTTC.

This clonotype was seen more than once but under ten times. The rearrangement uses TRBV11-2 and TRBJ2-2; no firm D call. The CDR3 contains 12 residues. The V gene lost 5 bases and the J gene lost 7 bases, with 8 bases spanning the gap. Per the germline V gene, CDR1 is SGHAT and CDR2 is FQNNGV. The CDR3 reads CASSLLGGELFF. CDR3 bases: TGTGCCAGCAGCCTGTTAGGCGGGGAGCTGTTTTTT.

The V gene is TRBV5-6, the J gene TRBJ1-4; maybe TRBD1 (6 bases). Trimming cost V 3 bases and J 3 bases, with 9 bases left between them. Germline V gene sequence: CDR1 SGHDT, CDR2 YYEEEE. The CDR3 has 14 residues. The CDR3 region is CASSWRGPNEKLFF. The DNA of the CDR3 is TGTGCCAGCAGCTGGCGGGGGCCTAATGAAAAACTGTTTTTT.

This clonotype came up many times. V gene TRBV29-1 combines with J gene TRBJ2-1; TRBD2 matches 8 bases. This CDR3 spans 16 amino acids. With 3 bases clipped from V and 7 bases from J, the junction kept 14 bases outside the gene matches. CDR1 SQVTM and CDR2 ANQGSEA come from the germline V gene. The CDR3 DNA follows: TGCAGCGTTGATGTTGGTGGGACTAGTCATAGGAATGAGCAGTTCTTC. Protein: CSVDVGGTSHRNEQFF.

This chain uses TRBV6-5 with TRBJ1-2; maybe TRBD1 (5 bases). The CDR3 totals 17 residues. Trimming left V 0 bases short and J 5 bases short, with 19 bases between. Germline CDR1 is MNHEY and CDR2 is SVGAGI. CDR3 residues: CASSYSSPGLISYGYTF. The CDR3 DNA follows: TGTGCCAGCAGTTACTCTTCGCCAGGGTTGATCAGTTATGGCTACACCTTC.

This clonotype occurred a few times. The rearrangement uses TRBV5-5 and TRBJ1-5; D gene unclear. Looked up from germline, CDR1 is SGHKS and CDR2 is YYEKEE (reference sequence). This CDR3 comprises 14 residues. The germline V and J ends were trimmed by 4 bases and 1 base, with 9 bases remaining between them. DNA of the CDR3: TGTGCCAGCAGCCAATCAAGCAGCAATCAGCCCCAGCATTTT. This codes for CASSQSSSNQPQHF.

V gene TRBV10-3 combines with J gene TRBJ2-7, with D possibly TRBD2 on 6 matching bases. The end of the DNA is better explained by TRBJ2-5, so the J call may be wrong. This CDR3 contains 16 residues. CDR1 and CDR2 (germline): ENHRY, SYGVKD. The CDR3 DNA follows: TGTGCCATCAGTGAGGGGTCGTGGAGGGGTCAAGAGACCCAGTACTTC. Protein product: CAISEGSWRGQETQYF.

This clonotype was found a few times. CDR3 DNA sequence: TGTGCCAGCACCCTCCGGGGCGCGGTAGATGAAAAACTGTTTTTT. It is translated as CASTLRGAVDEKLFF. This chain joins TRBV7-9 and TRBJ1-4; the D gene is possibly TRBD1 (5 bases). Trimming removed 7 bases at V and 6 bases at J, with 18 bases between. The CDR3 consists of 15 residues. Germline V gene data show CDR1 as SEHNR and CDR2 as FQNEAQ (reference sequence).

The sample holds a few counts of this clonotype. The chain carries TRBV4-1 and TRBJ2-5, with D hard to call. The V and J ends lost 0 bases and 11 bases respectively, with 19 bases between them. Germline values: CDR1 MGHRA, CDR2 YSYEKL. CDR3 length equals 15 residues. CDR3 residues: CASSQDRNTPSKQYF. The CDR3 nucleotides read TGCGCCAGCAGCCAAGATAGGAATACTCCAAGTAAGCAGTACTTC.

V gene TRBV5-1 combines with J gene TRBJ1-5; D gene uncertain. The CDR3 is 15 residues long. Germline CDR1 reads SGHRS; CDR2 reads YFSETQ. V was pared by 4 bases and J by 0 bases, with 11 bases between. The CDR3 DNA sequence: TGCGCCAGCAGCCAGACGGGGTCTAGCAATCAGCCCCAGCATTTT. This sequence encodes CASSQTGSSNQPQHF.

For this clonotype: One end of the junction varies from germline; a read error may be responsible. The chain links TRBV5-5 to TRBJ2-3, with 11 nucleotides matching TRBD2. Per the germline V gene, CDR1 is SGHKS and CDR2 is YYEKEE (reference sequence). The CDR3 has 15 amino acids. The CDR3 DNA is TGTGCCTGCAGCTTGAGGCTAGCGGGGGGCGATACGCAGTATTTT. It codes for CACSLRLAGGDTQYF. The complete variable domain, with remaining parts taken from reference TRBV5-5 and TRBJ2-3, reads DAGVTQSPTHLIKTRGQQVTLRCSPISGHKSVSWYQQVLGQGPQFIFQYYEKEERGRGNFPDRFSARQFPNYSSELNVNALLLGDSALYLCACSLRLAGGDTQYFGPGTRLTVL.

The gene calls are TRBV2 and TRBJ2-5; D uncertain. The J call is in doubt because the DNA end fits TRBJ2-1 better. This CDR3 has 12 residues. Looked up from germline, CDR1 is SNHLY and CDR2 is FYNNEI. CDR3 region: CASSEGVNEQFF. The DNA of the CDR3 is TGTGCCAGCAGTGAGGGTGTCAATGAGCAGTTCTTC.

The chain joins TRBV4-3 to TRBJ1-5; D possibly corresponds to TRBD1 (5 bases). CDR1 LGHNA and CDR2 YSLEER come from the germline V gene. V dropped 1 base and J dropped 4 bases, with 8 bases sitting between them. The CDR3 totals 14 residues. CDR3 in amino acids: CASSQGQGNQPQHF. The CDR3, as DNA: TGCGCCAGCAGCCAAGGTCAGGGAAATCAGCCCCAGCATTTT.

This clonotype was observed a few times. This sequence joins TRBV12-3 or TRBV12-4 and TRBJ2-5; D unclear. The V end was cut by 1 base, the J end by 2 bases, with 8 bases between. The CDR3 consists of 14 residues. CDR3 region: CASSLGPSQETQYF. The CDR3 region has the DNA TGTGCCAGCAGTTTAGGCCCGAGTCAAGAGACCCAGTACTTC.

This chain uses TRBV18 with TRBJ2-7, with D hard to call. The V end was cut by 3 bases, the J end by 1 base, with 7 bases between. Germline V CDR1 and CDR2: KGHSH, LQKENI. The CDR3 has 13 residues. CDR3 amino acids: CASSPPKSYEQYF. Written as DNA, the CDR3 is TGTGCCAGCTCACCTCCCAAGTCCTACGAGCAGTACTTC.

This clonotype showed up many times. The chain is built from TRBV9 and TRBJ2-6; no reliable D call. Trimming pared 4 bases from V and 0 bases from J, leaving 8 bases between. In germline, CDR1 is SGDLS, CDR2 YYNGEE. CDR3 size: 15 residues. Here the CDR3 DNA reads TGTGCCAGCAGCTCCAAGGGCTCTGGGGCCAACGTCCTGACTTTC. This codes for CASSSKGSGANVLTF.

This clonotype was found a few times. V and J are TRBV19 and TRBJ2-3, with TRBD2 matching over 11 bases. Germline V gene lookup returns CDR1 LNHDA and CDR2 SQIVND (reference sequence). With 2 bases clipped from V and 6 bases from J, the junction kept 1 base outside the gene matches. The CDR3 sequence is 14 residues long. The CDR3 nucleotides read TGTGCCAGTAGTATATCTAGCGGGAGGGATACGCAGTATTTT. Translated: CASSISSGRDTQYF.

The sample holds a few counts of this clonotype. The chain carries TRBV18 and TRBJ2-5; no reliable D call. V was shortened by 0 bases and J by 0 bases, with 5 bases between the two germline ends. Germline values: CDR1 KGHSH, CDR2 LQKENI. The CDR3 is 14 amino acids. The CDR3 here is CASSPPEYQETQYF. The CDR3 DNA sequence: TGTGCCAGCTCACCACCCGAGTACCAAGAGACCCAGTACTTC.

This clonotype has just a few counts. The chain is built from TRBV7-3 and TRBJ2-5; TRBD2 matches 13 bases. V gave up 5 bases and J gave up 4 bases; unmatched junction bases: 4. CDR3 length equals 15 residues. Germline values: CDR1 SGHTA, CDR2 FQGTGA. The CDR3 bases are TGTGCCAGCAGCATCGGGACTAGCGGGACAGAGACCCAGTACTTC. It yields the protein CASSIGTSGTETQYF.

Only a few counts were recorded for this clonotype. The chain has TRBV28 and TRBJ2-7; maybe TRBD1 (5 bases). The CDR3 contains 14 residues. Germline V CDR1 and CDR2: MDHEN, SYDVKM. The V gene lost 5 bases and the J gene lost 4 bases, with 15 bases spanning the gap. The CDR3 bases are TGTGCCAGCAGTCCTAGGACACCACAATACGAGCAGTACTTC. As protein: CASSPRTPQYEQYF.

J is TRBJ2-3 and V is TRBV5-1, with D possibly matching TRBD2 (6 bases). V lost 4 bases, J lost 2 bases, and 14 bases lay in between. The CDR3 consists of 15 residues. Germline V lookup: CDR1 SGHRS, CDR2 YFSETQ. CDR3 amino acids: CASSPEGGVTDTQYF. The CDR3 DNA is TGCGCCAGCAGCCCGGAGGGCGGGGTCACAGATACGCAGTATTTT. The full variable domain, in which reference TRBV5-1 and TRBJ2-3 provide the parts outside the CDR3, is KAGVTQTPRYLIKTRGQQVTLSCSPISGHRSVSWYQQTPGQGLQFLFEYFSETQRNKGNFPGRFSGRQFSNSRSEMNVSTLELGDSALYLCASSPEGGVTDTQYFGPGTRLTVL.

This clonotype was counted a few times. The chain combines TRBV5-6 with TRBJ1-1, with no clear D. CDR1 is SGHDT and CDR2 is YYEEEE in the germline V gene. The V end was cut by 3 bases, the J end by 11 bases, with 11 bases between. The CDR3 contains 11 residues. The CDR3 sequence is CASSSGEVAFF. As DNA, the CDR3 is TGTGCCAGCAGCTCGGGAGAGGTGGCTTTCTTT.

The chain employs TRBV5-6 and TRBJ2-3, with unresolved D. The CDR3 loop spans 12 amino acids. With 2 bases removed from V and 5 bases from J, the gap between germline ends came to 6 bases. Germline V gene lookup returns CDR1 SGHDT and CDR2 YYEEEE. CDR3 amino acids: CASSLWEDTQYF. The CDR3, as DNA: TGTGCCAGCAGCTTATGGGAAGATACGCAGTATTTT.